The 21 T cell receptor beta chains below all came from one sample that was sequenced in a study of shared clonotypes between healthy human individuals. Assay: immunoSEQ multiplex PCR; the TCRdb copy retains only in-frame clones and omits some. The sample shows hundreds of thousands of clones, around 80% of them seen only once. Material: PBMCs. The source of these receptors is a middle-aged woman in good health. Some clones in this sample may be carry-over from other donors' samples.

The V and J genes are TRBV5-4 and TRBJ2-3, with TRBD2 matching over 7 bases. The CDR3 spans 16 residues. The V gene end was trimmed by 3 bases and the J gene end by 5 bases; junction bases not matched to a gene: 12. Germline V gene data show CDR1 as SGHNT and CDR2 as YYREEE (reference sequence). The CDR3 is CASSSIAGPRGDTQYF. The CDR3 DNA follows: TGTGCCAGCAGCTCAATAGCGGGTCCCCGGGGAGATACGCAGTATTTT.

The rearrangement uses TRBV28 and TRBJ2-3, with TRBD2 identical over 8 bases. The CDR3 is 18 residues long. Per germline, CDR1 MDHEN and CDR2 SYDVKM. With 1 base clipped from V and 2 bases from J, the junction kept 11 bases outside the gene matches. CDR3 sequence reads: CASSLSGVGRADTDTQYF. CDR3 coding DNA: TGTGCCAGCAGTTTATCGGGGGTCGGGAGGGCCGACACAGATACGCAGTATTTT.

The table lists this clone with a few counts. Other DNA sequences in this specimen translate into the identical CDR3. This chain connects TRBV9 to TRBJ2-7; 7 bases map to TRBD1. Germline values: CDR1 SGDLS, CDR2 YYNGEE. J was trimmed by 2 bases and V by 0 bases; bases with no gene match: 2. CDR3 size: 14 residues. The DNA for the CDR3 is TGTGCCAGCAGCGTAGGCCAGGGGGCCTACGAGCAGTACTTC. Residues: CASSVGQGAYEQYF.

J is TRBJ1-2 and V is TRBV9, with D possibly matching TRBD1 (5 bases). Germline V gene data show CDR1 as SGDLS and CDR2 as YYNGEE. The CDR3 extends over 16 amino acids. Trimming cost V 0 bases and J 0 bases, with 12 bases left between them. CDR3 sequence reads: CASSVGGAGANYGYTF. Here the CDR3 DNA reads TGTGCCAGCAGCGTAGGGGGCGCTGGGGCTAACTATGGCTACACCTTC.

The chain joins TRBV5-1 to TRBJ2-5; possible D gene TRBD1, 5 bases. Trimming pared 4 bases from V and 4 bases from J, leaving 5 bases between. Germline CDR1 SGHRS, CDR2 YFSETQ. This CDR3 has 11 amino acids. CDR3 sequence (DNA): TGCGCCAGCAGCCAGGGAGAGACCCAGTACTTC. Residues: CASSQGETQYF. Supplemented by reference TRBV5-1 and TRBJ2-5, the full variable domain reads KAGVTQTPRYLIKTRGQQVTLSCSPISGHRSVSWYQQTPGQGLQFLFEYFSETQRNKGNFPGRFSGRQFSNSRSEMNVSTLELGDSALYLCASSQGETQYFGPGTRLLVL.

The chain employs TRBV30 and TRBJ2-7; no definite D call. This CDR3 has 14 amino acids. The V end was cut by 2 bases, the J end by 0 bases, with 11 bases between. From germline, CDR1 is GTSNPN and CDR2 SVGIG (reference sequence). CDR3 coding DNA: TGTGCCTGGAGTCCAGGAACAGACTCCTACGAGCAGTACTTC. The encoded protein is CAWSPGTDSYEQYF. Drawing the rest from reference TRBV30 and TRBJ2-7, the complete variable domain is SQTIHQWPATLVQPVGSPLSLECTVEGTSNPNLYWYRQAAGRGLQLLFYSVGIGQISSEVPQNLSASRPQDRQFILSSKKLLLSDSGFYLCAWSPGTDSYEQYFGPGTRLTVT.

The chain uses TRBV9 and TRBJ2-3; TRBD2 is a possible D gene (5 bases). CDR1 and CDR2 from the germline V gene are SGDLS and YYNGEE. This CDR3 has 15 residues. V lost 1 base to trimming and J lost 4 bases, with 13 bases between them. Written as DNA, the CDR3 is TGTGCCAGCAGCGTACGCGAGGGCCTGTCAGATACGCAGTATTTT. Translating gives CASSVREGLSDTQYF.

J is TRBJ1-1 and V is TRBV6-6; 9 bases match TRBD1. From germline, CDR1 is MNHNY and CDR2 SVGAGI (reference sequence). This CDR3 spans 13 amino acids. V gave up 5 bases and J gave up 3 bases; unmatched junction bases: 1. Here the CDR3 DNA reads TGTGCCAGCAGTCGACAGGGGGACACTGAAGCTTTCTTT. This codes for CASSRQGDTEAFF.

Concerning this clone itself: Different DNA sequences within this sample yield the same CDR3. V is TRBV5-1 and J is TRBJ2-7; no clear D gene. V was pared by 0 bases and J by 2 bases, with 9 bases between. CDR3 length equals 14 residues. Germline-derived CDR1 and CDR2 are SGHRS and YFSETQ. The CDR3 spells CASSLGGGTYEQYF. Here the CDR3 DNA reads TGCGCCAGCAGCTTGGGCGGCGGCACCTACGAGCAGTACTTC.

This chain uses TRBV6-1 with TRBJ1-2; 7 positions agree with TRBD1. Germline loops: CDR1 MNHNS, CDR2 SASEGT. Trimming took 7 bases from V and 4 from J; bases not matched to a gene: 9. The CDR3 contains 14 residues. The DNA of the CDR3 is TGTGCCAGCACCTCACTAAGGACAGGCTATGGCTACACCTTC. Protein: CASTSLRTGYGYTF.

V is TRBV4-2 and J is TRBJ1-2; D uncertain. The CDR3 covers 15 residues. Germline CDR1 reads LGHNA; CDR2 reads YNFKEQ. V was clipped by 1 base and J by 0 bases, with 9 bases between them. The CDR3 DNA sequence: TGTGCCAGCAGCCAAGTGGTCCTAGCTAACTATGGCTACACCTTC. This sequence encodes CASSQVVLANYGYTF.

The rearrangement uses TRBV7-2 and TRBJ1-5, with D tentatively TRBD1 (6 bases). The CDR3 has 13 amino acids. Germline lookup yields CDR1 SGHTA and CDR2 FQGNSA. V was shortened by 6 bases and J by 5 bases, with 11 bases between the two germline ends. The DNA of the CDR3 is TGTGCCAGCAGGCCAAGGGGGGATCAGCCCCAGCATTTT. As protein: CASRPRGDQPQHF.

The chain combines TRBV4-3 with TRBJ2-7; D is undetermined. CDR1 is LGHNA, CDR2 YSLEER, per germline. The ends were cut back, 0 bases at V and 4 bases at J, with 10 bases in the middle. This CDR3 spans 14 amino acids. The CDR3 is CASSQEIGMYEQYF. The CDR3 nucleotides read TGCGCCAGCAGCCAAGAAATCGGAATGTACGAGCAGTACTTC.

The rearrangement uses TRBV29-1 and TRBJ2-3, with 14 positions matching TRBD2. The germline CDR1 and CDR2 sequences are SQVTM and ANQGSEA. Germline trimming cut 3 bases from V and 6 bases from J; bases unmatched to any gene: 5. This CDR3 is 15 amino acids long. The DNA of the CDR3 is TGCAGCGTTGATGGGACTAGCGGGAGTTGGGATACGCAGTATTTT. Protein: CSVDGTSGSWDTQYF.

The chain carries TRBV7-6 and TRBJ2-7; D might be TRBD2 (5 bases). The CDR3 runs 16 residues. Trimming removed 0 bases at V and 0 bases at J, with 12 bases between. Germline assignment: CDR1 SGHVS and CDR2 FNYEAQ. The CDR3 loop is CASSLAPIGNSYEQYF. The CDR3 coding sequence is TGTGCCAGCAGCTTAGCACCAATCGGGAACTCCTACGAGCAGTACTTC.

The rearrangement uses TRBV6-1 and TRBJ1-2; 8 bases are a match to TRBD1. The trim removed 1 base at V and 7 bases at J, leaving 8 bases unmatched. The CDR3 runs to 15 residues. The germline V gene encodes CDR1 MNHNS and CDR2 SASEGT. The CDR3 spells CASSEGQGLVSGYTF. The CDR3 DNA reads TGTGCCAGCAGTGAAGGACAGGGGTTGGTTAGTGGCTACACCTTC.

V and J are TRBV15 and TRBJ2-2, with D unclear. This CDR3 region has 14 residues. Trimming removed 1 base from V and 9 bases from J, with 12 bases in between. CDR1 LNHNV and CDR2 YYDKDF come from the germline V gene (reference sequence). CDR3 sequence reads: CATSRVPRSRELFF. CDR3 DNA sequence: TGTGCCACCAGCAGAGTCCCCCGCTCCCGGGAGCTGTTTTTT.

On this clone itself: One base separates it from a far larger clone, so it is likely a read error. The same CDR3 also results from other DNA sequences found in this sample. The chain couples TRBV2 to TRBJ2-7; 8 nucleotides line up with TRBD2. Germline V gene lookup returns CDR1 SNHLY and CDR2 FYNNEI. This CDR3 contains 15 residues. The CDR3 nucleotides are TGCGCCAGCAGTGACGTCACTAGCGGCTCCTACGAGCAGTACTTC. This encodes CASSDVTSGSYEQYF.

This chain connects TRBV4-2 to TRBJ2-6, with a weak D call TRBD2 (6 bases). Germline lookup yields CDR1 LGHNA and CDR2 YNFKEQ. Trimming took off 1 base at V and 4 bases at J, with 11 bases between the two ends. CDR3 size: 16 residues. CDR3 DNA sequence: TGTGCCAGCAGCCAAGCCCCGGGAGTAGGGGCCAACGTCCTGACTTTC. It yields the protein CASSQAPGVGANVLTF.

The J gene is TRBJ2-7, the V gene TRBV21-1; whether TRBD2, the table's D call, matches the DNA was not checked. TRBV21-1 represents a pseudogene. The CDR3 has 12 amino acids. CDR3 nucleotides: TGTGCCAGCAGCAAAGAACGGGACGAGCAGTACTTC. Translation: CASSKERDEQYF.

J is TRBJ1-1 and V is TRBV2; 7 bases agree with TRBD1. The CDR3 has 13 residues. The V and J ends lost 7 bases and 12 bases, in that order; junction bases with no gene match: 14. The V gene's germline CDR1 is SNHLY and CDR2 FYNNEI. Here the CDR3 DNA reads TGTGCCAGCATGAGGGAAGGGGGCCAACCAACTTTCTTT. It is translated as CASMREGGQPTFF.